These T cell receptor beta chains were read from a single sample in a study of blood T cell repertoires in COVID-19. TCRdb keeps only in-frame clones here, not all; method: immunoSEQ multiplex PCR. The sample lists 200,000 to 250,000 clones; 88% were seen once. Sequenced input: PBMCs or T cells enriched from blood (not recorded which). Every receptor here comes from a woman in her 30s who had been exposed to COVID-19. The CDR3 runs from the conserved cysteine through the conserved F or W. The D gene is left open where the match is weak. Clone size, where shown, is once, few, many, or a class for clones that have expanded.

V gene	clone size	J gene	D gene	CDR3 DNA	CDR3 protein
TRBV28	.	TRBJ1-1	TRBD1	TGTGCCAGCAGTTTATTGGGACAGTGGTACACTGAAGCTTTCTTT	CASSLLGQWYTEAFF
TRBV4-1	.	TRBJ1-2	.	TGCGCCAGCAGCCAAGATTCTACTGACAGTGAGGATGGCTACACCTTC	CASSQDSTDSEDGYTF
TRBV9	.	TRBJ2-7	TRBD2	TGTGCCAGCAGCGTAGGAGGACTAGCTGGCGAGCAGTACTTC	CASSVGGLAGEQYF
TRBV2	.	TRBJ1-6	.	TGTGCCAGCACTATACAGGGTAATTCACCCCTCCACTTT	CASTIQGNSPLHF
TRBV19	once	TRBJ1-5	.	TGTGCCAGTAGTATAGATGTCAGGGGAAAGAAAGATCAGCCCCAGCATTTT	CASSIDVRGKKDQPQHF
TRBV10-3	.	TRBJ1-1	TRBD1	TGTGCCATCACCAACGACAGGGGCCTAACTGAAGCTTTCTTT	CAITNDRGLTEAFF
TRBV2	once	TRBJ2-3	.	TGTGCCAGCAGTGACAGGAACACAGATACGCAGTATTTT	CASSDRNTDTQYF
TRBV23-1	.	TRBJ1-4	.	TGCGCCAGCAGTCAATCTGGGCGGGACCTTAATGAAAAACTGTTTTTT	CASSQSGRDLNEKLFF
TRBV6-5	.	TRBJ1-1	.	TGTGCCAGCAGTAGGTACAGCATGAACACTGAAGCTTTCTTT	CASSRYSMNTEAFF
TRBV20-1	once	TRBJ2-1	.	TGCAGTGCTAGTCGCCCGGCGGACAATGAGCAGTTCTTC	CSASRPADNEQFF
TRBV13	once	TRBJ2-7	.	TGTGCCAGCAGCTTACAGGGGAATTCCTACGAGCAGTACTTC	CASSLQGNSYEQYF
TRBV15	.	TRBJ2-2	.	TGTGCCACCGCCGGGGAACTAGAGGACACCGGGGAGCTGTTTTTT	CATAGELEDTGELFF
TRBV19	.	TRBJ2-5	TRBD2	TGTGCCAGTAGTATAGAGGCTAGCGGGATTCAAGAGACCCAGTACTTC	CASSIEASGIQETQYF
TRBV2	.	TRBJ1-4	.	TGTGCCAGCAGTCCCAGACAGATTAGATTTAATGAAAAACTGTTTTTT	CASSPRQIRFNEKLFF
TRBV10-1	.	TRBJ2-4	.	TGCGCCAGCAGTGACAGGGGATCCAAAAACATTCAGTACTTC	CASSDRGSKNIQYF
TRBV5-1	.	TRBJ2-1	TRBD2	TGCGCCAGCACCGGACTAGCGGGAGATGAGCAGTTCTTC	CASTGLAGDEQFF
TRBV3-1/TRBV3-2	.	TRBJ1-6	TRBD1	TGTGCCAGCAGCCAAGATCTAGGCGAACAGGGGTCCTTCCCGATCAATTCACCCCTCCACTTT	CASSQDLGEQGSFPINSPLHF
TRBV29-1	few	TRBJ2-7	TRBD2	TGCAGCGTACGACTAGCGGGAGGGCTCTCGTGGGAGCAGTACTTC	CSVRLAGGLSWEQYF
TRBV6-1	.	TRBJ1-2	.	TGTGCCAGCAGTGAAGCGGGGCAGGGAGGCTATGGCTACACCTTC	CASSEAGQGGYGYTF
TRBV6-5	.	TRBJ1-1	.	TGTGCCAGCAGTTATCGGGGGGCGCATAGCACTGAAGCTTTCTTT	CASSYRGAHSTEAFF
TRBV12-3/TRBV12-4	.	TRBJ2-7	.	TGTGCCAGCAGCGGGTCGTTAAACGAGCAGTACTTC	CASSGSLNEQYF
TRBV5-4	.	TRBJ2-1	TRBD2	TGTGCCAGCAGCCCTCGGAGCGGGGGGATCGGTGAGCAGTTCTTC	CASSPRSGGIGEQFF
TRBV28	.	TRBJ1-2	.	TGTGCCAGCAGTTTTTCTTTCAACTATGGCTACACCTTC	CASSFSFNYGYTF
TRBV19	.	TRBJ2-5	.	TGTGCCAGTAGTATCGGCGGCAGCTATGAGACCCAGTACTTC	CASSIGGSYETQYF
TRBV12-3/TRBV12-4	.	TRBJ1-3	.	TGTGCCAGCAGTAGGACAGCTGGAAACACCATATATTTT	CASSRTAGNTIYF
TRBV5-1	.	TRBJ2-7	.	TGCGCCAGCAGCTTGCTTGTGGCCACATACGAGCAGTACTTC	CASSLLVATYEQYF
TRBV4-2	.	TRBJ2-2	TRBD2	TGTGCCAGCAGCCAAGTACTAGCGGGAAGCACCGGGGAGCTGTTTTTT	CASSQVLAGSTGELFF
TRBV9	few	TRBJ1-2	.	TGTGCCAGCAGTTTGGGGGGTGACTACACCTTC	CASSLGGDYTF